These T cell receptor beta chains were read from a single sample in a study of blood T cell repertoires in COVID-19. Libraries were prepared by immunoSEQ multiplex PCR; TCRdb keeps only in-frame clonotypes and omits some of them. The repertoire holds 470,000 or so clones, with around 89% as singletons. The sequencing input was peripheral blood. The receptors originated from a woman aged 25 to 39 with acute or convalescent COVID-19. The CDR3 runs from the conserved cysteine through the conserved F or W. The D gene is left open where the match is weak. Part of the rows lack a size; the others show once, few, many or a class for expanded clones.

d_call j_call v_call clone_size cdr3_nt cdr3_aa
. TRBJ2-5 TRBV2 . TGTGCCAGCAGTGGGGCAGGGTTCAGAGAGACCCAGTACTTC CASSGAGFRETQYF
. TRBJ1-5 TRBV5-6 . TGTGCCAGCAGCTTCGGTCGGACAGACAATCAGCCCCAGCATTTT CASSFGRTDNQPQHF
TRBD1 TRBJ1-2 TRBV2 once TGTGCCAGCAACCGGGACAGGGTGATGCGGTATGGCTACACCTTC CASNRDRVMRYGYTF
. TRBJ1-2 TRBV19 many TGTGCCAGTAGTACCGACCGAGGAAACTATGGCTACACCTTC CASSTDRGNYGYTF
. TRBJ2-1 TRBV18 . TGTGCCAGCTCACCACCGACTACCTACAATGAGCAGTTCTTC CASSPPTTYNEQFF
TRBD2 TRBJ2-5 TRBV3-1/TRBV3-2 few TGTGCCAGCAGCCAAGGTAGCGGGGGGTCAATTGGGGAGACCCAGTACTTC CASSQGSGGSIGETQYF
. TRBJ1-2 TRBV4-1 . TGCGCCAGCAGCCAACGGACGGACAAAGTTGGCTACACCTTC CASSQRTDKVGYTF
. TRBJ2-7 TRBV5-6 . TGTGCCAGCAGCCGCACACTTCAGGGAACCGAGCAGTACTTC CASSRTLQGTEQYF
. TRBJ1-3 TRBV28 . TGTGCCAGCAGTTTCCCAAGTTATCAGGGAGGATACTCTGGAAACACCATATATTTT CASSFPSYQGGYSGNTIYF
. TRBJ2-3 TRBV9 . TGTGCCAGCAGCCTCCTCGGGGGCACAGATACGCAGTATTTT CASSLLGGTDTQYF
. TRBJ2-7 TRBV5-8 . TGTGCCAGCAGCCGAGGGACATTCGAGCAGTACTTC CASSRGTFEQYF
. TRBJ1-4 TRBV11-2 . TGTGCCAGCAGCCCTAGTTCAACTAATGAAAAACTGTTTTTT CASSPSSTNEKLFF
TRBD1 TRBJ1-2 TRBV19 few TGTGCCAGTAGGACAGGGACCCTTTATGGCTACACCTTC CASRTGTLYGYTF
TRBD1 TRBJ2-2 TRBV5-4 once TGTGCCAGCAGCTTGCTTATAAATCCAGGCAGGGGGCTTACCGGGGAGCTGTTTTTT CASSLLINPGRGLTGELFF
. TRBJ2-1 TRBV27 . TGTGCCAGCAGACTAGTCACCCGACCCAATGAGCAGTTCTTC CASRLVTRPNEQFF
. TRBJ2-1 TRBV7-8 . TGTGCCAGCAGCTTAGCTGGAGGGGGCGATGAGCAGTTCTTC CASSLAGGGDEQFF
. TRBJ1-2 TRBV4-1 . TGCGCCAGCAGCCAAGGGTCAGACAGACCCTATGGCTACACCTTC CASSQGSDRPYGYTF
TRBD2 TRBJ2-1 TRBV2 . TGTGCCAGCAGGGGGGGGAATGAGCAGTTCTTC CASRGGNEQFF
. TRBJ1-2 TRBV5-5 . TGTGCCAGCAGCTTGCGGTCGGAGTCTAACTATGGCTACACCTTC CASSLRSESNYGYTF
. TRBJ1-3 TRBV5-1 . TGCGCCAGCAGCTTGCTAGGGGTGCCTGGAAACACCATATATTTT CASSLLGVPGNTIYF
. TRBJ1-1 TRBV15 . TGTGCCACCAGCAGGGAGAGACTTAACACTGAAGCTTTCTTT CATSRERLNTEAFF
. TRBJ1-2 TRBV24-1 . TGTGCCACCAGTACAGGAGACTATGGCTACACCTTC CATSTGDYGYTF
. TRBJ1-2 TRBV10-2 . TGCGCAACATACCTGGGGGCAGGGAACTATGGCTACACCTTC CATYLGAGNYGYTF
. TRBJ2-7 TRBV5-1 . TGCGCCAGCAGTATTGCAGGCCTTCCCTACGAGCAGTACTTC CASSIAGLPYEQYF
TRBD1 TRBJ2-7 TRBV7-9 . TGTGCCAGCAGCCTCGGGACAGGGGGACGAGAGCAGTACTTC CASSLGTGGREQYF
TRBD2 TRBJ2-2 TRBV19 . TGTACCAGTAGTAAGCGGGACGCCGGGGAGCTGTTTTTT CTSSKRDAGELFF
. TRBJ2-2 TRBV6-6 . TGTGCCAGCAGTTACCCGGGGGATGGAAGGGAGCTGTTTTTT CASSYPGDGRELFF
TRBD1 TRBJ2-6 TRBV3-1/TRBV3-2 . TGTGCCAGCAGTTACAGGGGCAGTGGGGCCAACGTCCTGACTTTC CASSYRGSGANVLTF